This T cell receptor (beta chain) was observed in a study of T cell responses to AZD1222 COVID-19 vaccine. V dropped 5 bases and J dropped 9; count of bases not matched to a gene: 7. The germline CDR1 and CDR2 sequences are SGHNT and YENEEA. The CDR3 totals 13 residues. As concerns this clone: Its target is unknown.

General study points: The repertoires were collected only after the peak T cell response. Just a handful of AZD1222 recipients tested seropositive at baseline. Regions 160-218 and 743-854 held dominance among vaccine-associated CD4 TCRs, which spanned spike.

Method: immunoSEQ multiplex PCR; TCRdb's copy keeps in-frame clones and lacks some. Among about 42,000 clones, roughly 84% were seen once, and the ten largest hold approximately 20%. The sample here was peripheral blood, taken 28 days after the second AZD1222 dose. This receptor was identified in an adult who received the AZD1222 COVID-19 vaccine. This chain joins TRBV11-3 and TRBJ2-1; 7 bases match TRBD2. The CDR3, as DNA: TGTGCCAGCAGCCACTTGTTAGCGGGTGAGCAGTTCTTC. It is translated as CASSHLLAGEQFF.